This T cell receptor (beta chain) originates from a study of cytomegalovirus exposure and HLA in healthy donors. Study-wide results and caveats: According to the study, roughly 160 TCR beta chains were cytomegalovirus-associated.

Worth noting for this clone: As yet, its antigen is unknown.

This CDR3 has 15 amino acids. V lost 0 bases, J lost 3 bases, and 4 bases stayed unmatched. Germline V CDR1 and CDR2: SGHNT, YENEEA. Data came from immunoSEQ multiplex PCR; TCRdb stores just in-frame clones and leaves some out. Of 80,000 to 100,000 clones listed, about 90% were seen once; the top ten hold about 6.5%. The sample comprised PBMCs. This receptor was obtained from a young man in good health and CMV-seropositive. The genes are TRBV11-3 and TRBJ2-5, with 7 bases matching TRBD1. The CDR3 protein is CASSLERTGEETQYF. As DNA, the CDR3 is TGTGCCAGCAGCTTAGAAAGGACAGGAGAAGAGACCCAGTACTTC.